This TCR beta chain was sequenced for a study of long-term antiretroviral therapy in people with HIV. Whole-study findings and limits: Records did not include ART adherence, viral resistance or therapy changes. Compared with controls, HIV repertoires showed narrower CDR3 length ranges.

Run at survey level, the immunoSEQ assay was version v3.0. Each sample had sequencing targeting about 35,000-50,000 T-cell genomes. Some clones are missing from TCRdb's copy, which holds only in-frame ones; the method was immunoSEQ multiplex PCR. The sample contains about 20,000 clones, more than 70% of which appear only once. Details on this clone: Its antigen is not identified.

The CDR3 extends over 13 amino acids. Germline CDR1 MNHEY, CDR2 SMNVEV (reference sequence). V lost 6 bases to trimming and J lost 3 bases; unmatched junction nucleotides: 2. This sequence joins TRBV27 and TRBJ2-1, with 7 bases fitting TRBD1. This TCR was recovered from a man aged 35 to 55 with HIV. The sample here was unsorted PBMCs, taken around 2.4 years after starting antiretroviral therapy. The CDR3 DNA reads TGTGCCAGCAGGGGACAGAGCTACAATGAGCAGTTCTTC. Translation gives CASRGQSYNEQFF.